Each of the 7 T cell receptor beta chains below was sequenced from the same sample in a study of T cell repertoires in cytomegalovirus infection. TCRdb itself ran the reads through MiXCR, one entry per CDR3 protein. The sample carries about 320,000 distinct CDR3 sequences, more than 8% recorded once. The sequenced sample was PBMCs. These receptors all come from a human donor in good health (CMV status not recorded). Some clones in this sample may be carry-over from other donors' samples.

This clonotype has ten or more counts. V usage is TRBV24-1 and J usage is TRBJ2-1, with TRBD1 as a possible D gene (6 bases). The CDR3 length is 15 residues. CDR1 and CDR2 from the germline V gene are KGHDR and SFDVKD. Trimming shortened V by 3 bases and J by 5 bases, and 13 bases separated the two germline ends. CDR3: CATSDATGIHNEQFF. The CDR3 DNA is TGTGCCACCAGTGATGCCACAGGGATACACAATGAGCAGTTCTTC.

Ten or more counts support this clonotype. J is TRBJ1-4 and V is TRBV7-6; 9 bases fit TRBD1. J lost 4 bases, V lost 5 bases, and 2 bases had no gene match. The CDR3 is 14 residues long. Looked up from germline, CDR1 is SGHVS and CDR2 is FNYEAQ. Here the CDR3 DNA reads TGTGCCAGCAGCCGGACAGGGGATAATGAAAAACTGTTTTTT. Its protein product is CASSRTGDNEKLFF.

This clonotype was counted many times. CDR3 in amino acids: CAHGPGGMYEQYF. The CDR3, as DNA: TGTGCCCATGGGCCGGGGGGGATGTACGAGCAGTACTTC. J is TRBJ2-7 and V is TRBV10-3, with TRBD2 identical over 8 bases. CDR1 and CDR2 (germline): ENHRY, SYGVKD. The CDR3 sequence is 13 residues long. The trim removed 11 bases at V and 4 bases at J, leaving 10 bases unmatched.

The table lists this clonotype with a few counts. The chain couples TRBV9 to TRBJ1-3; D perhaps matches TRBD1 (5 bases). Germline lookup yields CDR1 SGDLS and CDR2 YYNGEE. This CDR3 comprises 17 residues. Trimming pared 0 bases from V and 0 bases from J, leaving 13 bases between. CDR3 sequence: CASSVGQRSSSGNTIYF. CDR3 sequence (DNA): TGTGCCAGCAGCGTAGGACAGAGATCGAGCTCTGGAAACACCATATATTTT.

Ten or more counts support this clonotype. The rearrangement links TRBV6-1 to TRBJ2-5; 8 bases map to TRBD2. The CDR3 sequence is 16 residues long. V dropped 2 bases and J dropped 5; count of bases not matched to a gene: 10. The germline CDR1 and CDR2 sequences are MNHNS and SASEGT. Here the CDR3 reads CASSEIIAGGAETQYF. CDR3 coding DNA: TGTGCCAGCAGTGAAATTATCGCGGGAGGCGCGGAGACCCAGTACTTC.

This clonotype occurred many times. The chain joins TRBV7-2 to TRBJ1-1; weak D call: TRBD1 (6 bases). The V and J ends lost 6 bases and 1 base respectively, with 9 bases between them. CDR1 is SGHTA and CDR2 is FQGNSA in the germline V gene. The CDR3 spans 13 residues. CDR3 loop: CASRQGGNTEAFF. The CDR3 nucleotides read TGTGCCAGCAGACAAGGGGGGAACACTGAAGCTTTCTTT.

This clonotype has a handful of counts. V is TRBV18 and J is TRBJ2-7; tentatively, D is TRBD1 (5 bases). CDR3 length equals 17 residues. Germline V gene lookup returns CDR1 KGHSH and CDR2 LQKENI. V was cut by 0 bases and J by 0 bases, with 15 bases left in between. Written as DNA, the CDR3 is TGTGCCAGCTCACCACCCCGACAGCCCTGGAGCTCCTACGAGCAGTACTTC. Translating gives CASSPPRQPWSSYEQYF.